This TCR beta chain originates from a study of beta chain features in type 1 diabetes. This clone came up a few times. The antigen is undetermined. General study results and limits: With patients and controls alike, PCR might favor shorter templates to an equal degree. Shortening of TCRB CDR3s, moderate but significant, appeared in all four CD4+ subsets of Type 1 diabetes patients.

Per the germline V gene, CDR1 is SQVTM and CDR2 is ANQGSEA. The length of the CDR3 is 14 residues. V was clipped by 1 base and J by 1 base, with 9 bases between them. Sequenced material consisted of expressed TCRB transcripts (all of the isolated RNA was reverse transcribed). Profiled with immunoSEQ multiplex PCR; TCRdb holds only in-frame clones, not every one. The sample contains 95,000 to 150,000 clones, about a sixth of which appear only once. Sequencing used central memory CD4+ T cells from blood. The clonotype originates from a young man with type 1 diabetes. The rearrangement uses TRBV29-1 and TRBJ2-3, with D possibly TRBD2 on 6 matching bases. CDR3 in DNA: TGCAGCGTTGAAGCTAGCGTGGGCACAGATACGCAGTATTTT. It codes for CSVEASVGTDTQYF.